A selection of T cell receptor beta chains follows, all from one sample in a study of cytomegalovirus exposure and HLA in healthy donors. Using immunoSEQ multiplex PCR, the repertoire was profiled, and TCRdb retains in-frame clones only, with some absent. The sample includes about 200,000 clones, 83% seen only once; the top ten take 1.4%. The sequenced material came from PBMCs. These receptors originate from a girl between 10 and 17 years old in good health and CMV-seronegative. Both conserved end residues are part of each CDR3. D genes are given only for firm matches. Some rows have no size entry. The others give once, few or many, or a class for an expanded clone.

TRBV7-8	-	-	TRBJ2-7	CASSPSSGDEQYF	TGTGCCAGCAGCCCAAGTTCAGGGGACGAGCAGTACTTC
TRBV28	-	-	TRBJ2-5	CASSVGGSKSVAQYF	TGTGCCAGCAGTGTAGGCGGGTCGAAGTCGGTGGCCCAGTACTTC
TRBV30	few	-	TRBJ1-5	CAWSVQGQSAQHF	TGTGCCTGGAGTGTACAGGGCCAATCAGCCCAGCATTTT
TRBV6-5	-	-	TRBJ2-1	CASTVLQGSYNEQFF	TGTGCCAGCACCGTACTACAGGGCTCCTACAATGAGCAGTTCTTC
TRBV28	-	TRBD1	TRBJ1-2	CASSPTGNYGYTF	TGTGCCAGCAGTCCGACAGGGAACTATGGCTACACCTTC
TRBV5-1	-	-	TRBJ1-4	CASSLAAQSNEKLFF	TGCGCCAGCAGCTTGGCCGCACAATCTAATGAAAAACTGTTTTTT
TRBV5-5	-	TRBD2	TRBJ2-3	CASSLGTSGRLYTQYF	TGTGCCAGCAGCCTGGGGACTAGCGGACGCCTTTATACGCAGTATTTT
TRBV7-9	-	TRBD1	TRBJ2-3	CASSLARGRTDTQYF	TGTGCCAGCAGCTTAGCCAGGGGGCGGACAGATACGCAGTATTTT
TRBV2	-	TRBD1	TRBJ1-4	CASLRIGQGGEKLFF	TGTGCCAGCTTGAGAATAGGACAGGGTGGCGAAAAACTGTTTTTT
TRBV5-5	once	TRBD1	TRBJ2-7	CASSTGTDHLYEQYF	TGTGCCAGCAGCACCGGGACAGACCACCTCTACGAGCAGTACTTC
TRBV19	-	-	TRBJ1-2	CASSPDGQTAYGYTF	TGTGCCAGTAGCCCCGATGGGCAGACGGCGTATGGCTACACCTTC
TRBV4-3	few	-	TRBJ2-2	CASSQDWATENTGELFF	TGCGCCAGCAGCCAAGATTGGGCGACAGAGAACACCGGGGAGCTGTTTTTT
TRBV4-3	-	-	TRBJ2-7	CASSPGILYEQYF	TGCGCCAGCAGCCCCGGGATACTGTACGAGCAGTACTTC
TRBV28	-	TRBD2	TRBJ2-3	CASTGTSGNAFTSTDTQYF	TGTGCCAGCACTGGGACTAGCGGGAACGCCTTTACTAGCACAGATACGCAGTATTTT
TRBV29-1	-	-	TRBJ2-3	CSVLRMADTQYF	TGCAGCGTCCTGCGTATGGCAGATACGCAGTATTTT
TRBV6-5	once	-	TRBJ2-3	CASSPLRQDTQYF	TGTGCCAGCAGTCCCCTACGACAGGATACGCAGTATTTT
TRBV2	-	TRBD1	TRBJ2-2	CASSHRGNTNTGELFF	TGTGCCAGCAGCCACAGGGGGAATACGAACACCGGGGAGCTGTTTTTT
TRBV29-1	-	TRBD1	TRBJ2-4	CSVLDRVAKNIQYF	TGCAGCGTCCTTGACAGGGTAGCCAAAAACATTCAGTACTTC
TRBV29-1	few	TRBD1	TRBJ1-1	CSSGQGGAFF	TGCAGCTCGGGACAGGGAGGGGCTTTCTTT
TRBV19	-	-	TRBJ2-7	CASSVGSDYEQYF	TGTGCCAGTAGTGTGGGCAGTGACTACGAGCAGTACTTC
TRBV5-1	-	TRBD2	TRBJ2-2	CASSTGLAGGTGELFF	TGCGCCAGCAGCACCGGACTAGCGGGAGGAACCGGGGAGCTGTTTTTT
TRBV18	-	-	TRBJ1-6	CASSPYDSRNSPLHF	TGTGCCAGCTCACCGTACGACAGCCGCAATTCACCCCTCCACTTT
TRBV29-1	few	-	TRBJ1-2	CSVSVDRRYGYTF	TGCAGCGTAAGTGTCGACAGGCGGTATGGCTACACCTTC
TRBV4-2	-	-	TRBJ1-2	CASSQERAAVGSYGYTF	TGTGCCAGCAGCCAAGAGAGAGCGGCGGTGGGCAGCTATGGCTACACCTTC
TRBV6-5	once	-	TRBJ1-5	CASRIGGNQPQHF	TGTGCCAGCAGAATAGGGGGCAATCAGCCCCAGCATTTT
TRBV9	-	-	TRBJ2-1	CASSVGATSSYNEQFF	TGTGCCAGCAGCGTGGGTGCAACTAGCTCCTACAATGAGCAGTTCTTC
TRBV19	-	-	TRBJ2-1	CASNGRLGHEQFF	TGTGCCAGTAACGGCAGGTTGGGGCATGAGCAGTTCTTC
TRBV28	once	-	TRBJ2-4	CASRVAPGSILGNIQYF	TGTGCCAGCAGAGTAGCCCCGGGGAGTATCCTCGGGAACATTCAGTACTTC
TRBV11-2	-	TRBD1	TRBJ1-2	CASSPTGLGYTF	TGTGCCAGCAGCCCGACAGGGCTTGGCTACACCTTC
TRBV19	-	-	TRBJ2-2	CASSTGVSGELFF	TGTGCCAGTAGTACAGGGGTCTCCGGGGAGCTGTTTTTT
TRBV5-6	few	TRBD1	TRBJ1-5	CASSRGQSLSPQPQHF	TGTGCCAGCAGCCGGGGACAGAGCTTGAGTCCCCAGCCCCAGCATTTT
TRBV7-9	-	-	TRBJ2-5	CASSSPSGVRETQYF	TGTGCCAGCAGCTCACCCTCGGGAGTACGGGAGACCCAGTACTTC
TRBV18	-	TRBD2	TRBJ2-1	CASSPSGGGNEQFF	TGTGCCAGCTCACCTAGCGGGGGGGGCAATGAGCAGTTCTTC
TRBV2	-	-	TRBJ1-1	CASRKRDKNTEAFF	TGTGCCAGCAGAAAAAGGGACAAGAACACTGAAGCTTTCTTT
TRBV7-9	-	-	TRBJ1-2	CASSLTGLWDYGYTF	TGTGCCAGCAGCCTGACCGGACTATGGGACTATGGCTACACCTTC
TRBV28	-	TRBD1	TRBJ1-1	CASSRDRVTEAFF	TGTGCCAGCAGTCGGGACAGGGTCACTGAAGCTTTCTTT
TRBV7-8	-	-	TRBJ1-5	CASSLGQGRHQPQHF	TGTGCCAGCAGCTTAGGGCAGGGTAGGCATCAGCCCCAGCATTTT
TRBV7-6	few	-	TRBJ1-6	CASRGGSNSPLHF	TGTGCCAGCAGGGGAGGGAGTAATTCACCCCTCCACTTT
TRBV20-1	once	TRBD1	TRBJ1-5	CSASGGQPQHF	TGCAGTGCCTCAGGGGGGCAGCCCCAGCATTTT
TRBV4-1	-	-	TRBJ1-1	CASSQDRVNTEAFF	TGCGCCAGCAGCCAAGATAGAGTGAACACTGAAGCTTTCTTT
TRBV28	-	-	TRBJ1-3	CASSLSGNTIYF	TGTGCCAGCAGTTTGAGTGGAAACACCATATATTTT
TRBV7-6	-	TRBD2	TRBJ2-3	CASSKTKYTQREGQDTQYF	TGTGCCAGCAGCAAAACGAAATATACCCAGCGGGAGGGCCAAGATACGCAGTATTTT
TRBV19	-	-	TRBJ1-1	CASSINRVGWGTEAFF	TGTGCCAGTAGTATAAACAGGGTAGGATGGGGCACTGAAGCTTTCTTT
TRBV13	-	-	TRBJ2-1	CASSLEGEKYNEQFF	TGTGCCAGCAGCTTAGAGGGAGAGAAGTACAATGAGCAGTTCTTC
TRBV19	-	-	TRBJ2-7	CASSIQQGAVYEQYF	TGTGCCAGTAGTATACAACAGGGCGCCGTCTACGAGCAGTACTTC
TRBV6-1	-	-	TRBJ1-2	CASRKEKASLSYTF	TGTGCCAGCAGAAAGGAGAAGGCCAGCCTCTCGTACACCTTC
TRBV5-5	-	-	TRBJ1-2	CASSLGRDGRGYTF	TGTGCCAGCAGCTTGGGGCGGGACGGACGCGGCTACACCTTC
TRBV11-2	-	-	TRBJ1-1	CASTELRTDNTEAFF	TGTGCCAGCACCGAGTTAAGGACAGATAACACTGAAGCTTTCTTT
TRBV9	-	TRBD2	TRBJ2-1	CASSVSGSSYNEQFF	TGTGCCAGCAGCGTTAGCGGGAGTTCCTACAATGAGCAGTTCTTC
TRBV12-5	-	TRBD1	TRBJ2-7	CASGSRGTGNFEQYF	TGTGCTAGTGGTTCGAGGGGGACAGGGAACTTCGAGCAGTACTTC
TRBV9	-	-	TRBJ1-6	CASSVDPENSPLHF	TGTGCCAGCAGCGTAGACCCCGAGAATTCACCCCTCCACTTT
TRBV28	-	-	TRBJ1-2	CASSLFRGAETGYTF	TGTGCCAGCAGTTTATTTAGGGGCGCTGAGACTGGCTACACCTTC
TRBV2	-	-	TRBJ2-7	CASSTSRGIDEQYF	TGTGCCAGCAGTACCTCTAGGGGTATCGACGAGCAGTACTTC
TRBV18	-	TRBD1	TRBJ1-5	CASSPRTGGQGGNQPQHF	TGTGCCAGCTCACCAAGGACAGGGGGCCAAGGTGGCAATCAGCCCCAGCATTTT
TRBV28	-	-	TRBJ1-2	CASRTPPYGYTF	TGTGCCAGCAGAACTCCCCCTTATGGCTACACCTTC
TRBV10-3	few	TRBD1	TRBJ1-1	CAIGQVITEAFF	TGTGCCATCGGACAGGTAATTACTGAAGCTTTCTTT
TRBV5-4	-	-	TRBJ1-5	CASSRGGREPQPQHF	TGTGCCAGCAGCAGGGGGGGCAGGGAGCCTCAGCCCCAGCATTTT
TRBV4-2	-	-	TRBJ1-1	CASSQTNEETVNTEAFF	TGTGCCAGCAGCCAAACGAACGAGGAGACAGTGAACACTGAAGCTTTCTTT